This T cell receptor beta chain stems from a study of beta chain features in type 1 diabetes. CDR1 is LNHDA and CDR2 is SQIVND in the germline V gene (reference sequence). The germline V and J ends were trimmed by 5 bases and 2 bases, with 13 bases remaining between them. The CDR3 totals 15 residues. This clone was found a few times. Its specificity is not known. About 110 mL of blood, on average, came from one heparinised draw per donor. Sequencing targeted expressed TCRB transcripts, as all isolated RNA had been reverse transcribed. Here immunoSEQ multiplex PCR was the method, and the copy in TCRdb shows in-frame clones only, minus some. The data show a few hundred thousand clones, with around 9.6% seen just once and about 0.6% held by the top ten. The study, taken as a whole, reports: Individuals with type 1 diabetes displayed fewer insertions and more deletions at VDJ junctions. Among all four CD4+ subsets, Type 1 diabetes patients had TCRB CDR3s that were moderately but significantly shorter.

Input material: central memory CD4+ T cells from blood. The genes are TRBV19 and TRBJ2-4; TRBD1 is a possible D gene (5 bases). This TCR derives from a man aged 30-40 years with type 1 diabetes. The CDR3: CASSVGTGTKNIQYF. DNA for the CDR3: TGTGCCAGTAGTGTGGGAACAGGAACCAAAAACATTCAGTACTTC.